The present T cell receptor beta chain was sequenced within a study of Graves' ophthalmopathy and Graves' hyperthyroidism. Across the whole study: Hyperthyroidism counted as stable given no ophthalmopathy within 18 months of follow-up. Broader study findings: Blood also contained most of the expanded thyroid clonotypes above 0.001 frequency.

RNA served as the template for amplifying TCR beta CDR3 regions. After a first-round RT-PCR with HTBI primers, a second-round multiplex PCR was run. MiXCR, run by TCRdb on the multiplex PCR reads, gives a single entry per CDR3 protein. The table shows about 1.2 million distinct CDR3 sequences, with about two fifths occurring only once. The CDR3 is 13 amino acids. The V and J ends lost 6 bases and 9 bases respectively, with 18 bases between them. CDR1 is ENHRY and CDR2 is SYGVKD in the germline V gene. This clonotype appeared many times. The antigen is undetermined. This clonotype originated in an adult man with Graves' hyperthyroidism. V gene TRBV10-3 combines with J gene TRBJ2-7; maybe TRBD1 (6 bases). The sequenced material came from peripheral blood or thyroid tissue (not recorded which). CDR3 protein: CAIRPGHAFLQYF. In DNA form, the CDR3 reads TGTGCCATCAGACCGGGACATGCCTTTCTGCAGTACTTC.